The rows below give T cell receptor beta chains drawn from one sample of a study of OX40 agonist ivuxolimab in advanced cancers. Assay used: immunoSEQ multiplex PCR; TCRdb lists only in-frame clones, some missing. The sample lists about 72,000 clones; 85% to 90% were seen once. Sequenced material: CD4+ or CD8+ T cells sorted from blood, taken in a trial of the OX40 agonist ivuxolimab. The receptors were gathered from an adult with an advanced solid tumor such as melanoma, head and neck, liver or kidney cancer. The CDR3 runs from the conserved cysteine through the conserved F or W. Fields, in order: J gene, CDR3 length, D gene, V gene, clone size, CDR3 protein, CDR3 DNA. D genes are given only for firm matches. Size is omitted from some rows. Given values are once, few, many or a class for expanded clones.

>TRBJ1-2|15|-|TRBV19|-
CASSIPQAANYGYTF
TGTGCCAGTAGTATCCCCCAGGCAGCTAACTATGGCTACACCTTC
>TRBJ1-3|13|-|TRBV4-1|-
CASSQDLGDTIYF
TGCGCCAGCAGCCAAGATTTAGGGGACACCATATATTTT
>TRBJ2-7|14|-|TRBV6-1|-
CASSEALHGYEQYF
TGTGCCAGCAGTGAAGCGCTTCACGGCTACGAGCAGTACTTC
>TRBJ2-2|15|TRBD2|TRBV7-3|-
CASSPDGGAAGELFF
TGTGCCAGCAGCCCAGACGGGGGGGCCGCCGGGGAGCTGTTTTTT
>TRBJ2-3|21|TRBD2|TRBV10-3|-
CAISDPLVRAGGIGGTDTQYF
TGTGCCATCAGTGACCCCCTCGTGAGAGCGGGAGGAATTGGGGGCACAGATACGCAGTATTTT
>TRBJ2-7|15|TRBD1|TRBV6-5|once
CASSPTRDRRYEQYF
TGTGCCAGCAGTCCGACACGGGACAGACGCTACGAGCAGTACTTC
>TRBJ1-1|16|-|TRBV11-3|-
CASSLGDSVLNTEAFF
TGTGCCAGCAGCTTAGGAGACAGTGTCTTGAACACTGAAGCTTTCTTT
>TRBJ1-2|14|-|TRBV19|-
CASSPQGSDYGYTF
TGTGCCAGTAGCCCACAGGGCTCCGACTATGGCTACACCTTC
>TRBJ2-7|15|-|TRBV7-9|-
CASSGARRIRDEQYF
TGTGCCAGCAGCGGGGCCCGACGGATACGGGACGAGCAGTACTTC
>TRBJ2-3|17|-|TRBV7-2|-
CASSLVGGHLSTDTQYF
TGTGCCAGCAGCTTGGTCGGGGGACACCTCAGCACAGATACGCAGTATTTT
>TRBJ2-7|15|TRBD1|TRBV7-3|once
CASSLGQGAGYEQYF
TGTGCCAGCAGCTTAGGACAGGGGGCCGGATACGAGCAGTACTTC
>TRBJ1-1|15|TRBD1|TRBV5-4|few
CASSLEAGGAYRAFF
TGTGCCAGCAGCTTGGAAGCAGGGGGCGCTTATAGAGCTTTCTTT
>TRBJ2-5|15|TRBD1|TRBV10-3|-
CAISDRGQVQETQYF
TGTGCCATCAGTGACAGGGGACAGGTTCAAGAGACCCAGTACTTC
>TRBJ2-1|15|TRBD1|TRBV7-8|-
CASSLGRTGGNEQFF
TGTGCCAGCAGCTTAGGGCGGACAGGGGGGAATGAGCAGTTCTTC
>TRBJ2-3|15|-|TRBV19|-
CASSRGTSESDTQYF
TGTGCCAGTAGTAGAGGGACCAGCGAGTCAGATACGCAGTATTTT
>TRBJ2-6|16|-|TRBV5-4|-
CASSPDGGAGANVLTF
TGTGCCAGCAGCCCAGACGGGGGAGCTGGGGCCAACGTCCTGACTTTC
>TRBJ1-2|13|-|TRBV7-2|-
CASSLGGQVGYTF
TGTGCCAGCAGCTTAGGGGGGCAGGTTGGCTACACCTTC
>TRBJ2-1|16|-|TRBV2|-
CASRVRASATYNEQFF
TGTGCCAGCAGGGTCCGGGCTTCGGCCACCTACAATGAGCAGTTCTTC
>TRBJ2-1|15|-|TRBV11-1|-
CASSQPRQRSNEQFF
TGTGCCAGCAGCCAACCCAGGCAGCGATCCAATGAGCAGTTCTTC
>TRBJ1-2|12|-|TRBV18|-
CASSPGDYGYTF
TGTGCCAGCTCACCAGGGGACTATGGCTACACCTTC
>TRBJ1-4|16|-|TRBV7-9|once
CASSLVSWAVNEKLFF
TGTGCCAGCAGCTTAGTTTCGTGGGCCGTAAATGAAAAACTGTTTTTT
>TRBJ1-1|13|-|TRBV18|few
CASSPRGDTEAFF
TGTGCCAGCTCACCCCGGGGGGACACTGAAGCTTTCTTT
>TRBJ1-2|15|TRBD1|TRBV7-2|-
CASSPRTGESYGYTF
TGTGCCAGCAGCCCACGGACAGGGGAATCCTATGGCTACACCTTC
>TRBJ2-4|16|TRBD2|TRBV6-5|few
CASSYQGLAGKNIQYF
TGTGCCAGCAGTTACCAGGGACTAGCGGGGAAAAACATTCAGTACTTC
>TRBJ2-3|15|-|TRBV18|-
CASSPGTLREDTQYF
TGTGCCAGCTCACCAGGGACACTCCGGGAAGATACGCAGTATTTT
>TRBJ2-5|18|TRBD2|TRBV13|-
CASSRTSGRARDQETQYF
TGTGCCAGCAGCCGGACTAGCGGGAGGGCCAGGGACCAAGAGACCCAGTACTTC
>TRBJ1-1|16|-|TRBV27|-
CASSLKRGGMNTEAFF
TGTGCCAGCAGTCTCAAAAGGGGGGGGATGAACACTGAAGCTTTCTTT
>TRBJ1-2|12|-|TRBV2|-
CASLYSNYGYTF
TGTGCCAGCCTGTACTCTAACTATGGCTACACCTTC
>TRBJ2-3|14|TRBD2|TRBV5-1|-
CASSPTSAADTQYF
TGCGCCAGCAGTCCGACTAGCGCGGCAGATACGCAGTATTTT
>TRBJ2-1|15|TRBD2|TRBV7-3|-
CASSSPSGSYNEQFF
TGTGCCAGCAGCTCTCCTAGCGGATCCTACAATGAGCAGTTCTTC
>TRBJ2-7|16|TRBD2|TRBV4-2|-
CASSQEAWREGREQYF
TGTGCCAGCAGCCAAGAAGCATGGCGGGAGGGCCGCGAGCAGTACTTC
>TRBJ2-7|12|-|TRBV2|-
CASARSYREQYF
TGTGCCAGTGCGAGGTCCTACAGGGAGCAGTACTTC
>TRBJ2-7|15|TRBD1|TRBV18|-
CASSPPGQAVPKQYF
TGTGCCAGCTCACCACCCGGACAGGCCGTACCCAAGCAGTACTTC
>TRBJ2-7|14|-|TRBV30|-
CAWSFARSTYEQYF
TGTGCCTGGAGTTTCGCCAGAAGCACCTACGAGCAGTACTTC
>TRBJ1-2|16|-|TRBV7-8|once
CASSASGTTTNYGYTF
TGTGCCAGCAGCGCCTCCGGGACAACCACTAACTATGGCTACACCTTC
>TRBJ2-7|14|-|TRBV28|once
CASSSPPSHLSGYF
TGTGCCAGCAGTTCCCCCCCCTCTCATCTAAGTGGGTACTTC
>TRBJ2-1|14|-|TRBV5-4|-
CASSIGRQDNEQFF
TGTGCCAGCAGCATCGGACGGCAGGACAATGAGCAGTTCTTC
>TRBJ2-1|14|-|TRBV7-2|once
CASSFYSSYNEQFF
TGTGCCAGCAGCTTTTATAGCTCCTACAATGAGCAGTTCTTC
>TRBJ2-5|12|-|TRBV18|-
CASSPGVETQYF
TGTGCCAGCTCACCAGGGGTAGAGACCCAGTACTTC
>TRBJ2-7|15|TRBD2|TRBV10-1|few
CASSPPMRLAAEQYF
TGCGCCAGCAGTCCCCCCATGAGACTAGCGGCTGAGCAGTACTTC
>TRBJ1-1|13|-|TRBV2|-
CASRADGNTEAFF
TGTGCCAGCAGGGCCGACGGGAACACTGAAGCTTTCTTT
>TRBJ2-1|16|TRBD2|TRBV11-3|-
CATGWGGAGADNEQFF
TGTGCCACTGGCTGGGGGGGAGCGGGAGCCGACAATGAGCAGTTCTTC
>TRBJ1-2|15|-|TRBV5-1|-
CASSLDTNSNYGYTF
TGCGCCAGCAGCTTGGATACGAACTCTAACTATGGCTACACCTTC
>TRBJ1-5|15|-|TRBV27|-
CASSFGDGFNQPQHF
TGTGCCAGCAGTTTCGGCGACGGATTCAATCAGCCCCAGCATTTT
>TRBJ1-1|12|TRBD1|TRBV6-1|-
CASSVTGRKAFF
TGTGCCAGCAGCGTGACAGGGAGGAAGGCTTTCTTT
>TRBJ2-2|14|-|TRBV2|-
CAGGGRESTGELFF
TGTGCCGGGGGAGGCAGGGAGTCTACCGGGGAGCTGTTTTTT
>TRBJ2-7|17|TRBD1|TRBV12-5|-
CASGLPPPGQGSCEQYF
TGTGCTAGTGGTTTGCCGCCCCCGGGACAGGGTTCCTGCGAGCAGTACTTC
>TRBJ1-5|14|-|TRBV27|-
CASSFVRGNQPQHF
TGTGCCAGCAGTTTTGTCCGGGGGAATCAGCCCCAGCATTTT
>TRBJ2-7|14|-|TRBV6-1|-
CASRATGSTYEQYF
TGTGCCAGCAGAGCAACAGGGTCCACCTACGAGCAGTACTTC
>TRBJ2-5|11|-|TRBV7-9|once
CASRREETQYF
TGTGCCAGCAGGCGGGAAGAGACCCAGTACTTC
>TRBJ2-7|11|-|TRBV20-1|-
CSAASGYEQYF
TGCAGTGCCGCATCTGGATACGAGCAGTACTTC
>TRBJ2-7|11|-|TRBV5-4|-
CASSLAGEQYF
TGTGCCAGCAGCTTGGCCGGAGAGCAGTACTTC
>TRBJ2-5|16|TRBD2|TRBV5-1|-
CASSLSGTSVPETQYF
TGCGCCAGCAGCTTGTCCGGGACTAGCGTCCCAGAGACCCAGTACTTC
>TRBJ2-3|14|-|TRBV7-8|-
CASSLAGSTDTQYF
TGTGCCAGCAGCTTAGCTGGCAGCACAGATACGCAGTATTTT
>TRBJ1-4|15|-|TRBV19|-
CASTLLWASGEKLFF
TGTGCCAGTACCCTTTTGTGGGCCTCGGGAGAAAAACTGTTTTTT
>TRBJ2-7|13|-|TRBV30|-
CAWGTGLSYEQYF
TGTGCCTGGGGCACAGGGCTATCCTACGAGCAGTACTTC
>TRBJ2-1|16|-|TRBV7-9|-
CASSPAPTGKYNEQFF
TGTGCCAGCAGCCCCGCCCCCACAGGAAAATACAATGAGCAGTTCTTC